This T cell receptor (beta chain) was found in a study of shared clonotypes between healthy human individuals. Sequencing was performed with immunoSEQ multiplex PCR; in TCRdb, only in-frame clones are kept and a portion is missing. The table has around 2,000,000 clones, roughly 94% seen once; the top ten hold more than 0.9%. Naive CD8 cells were CD45RO-negative, positively selected for CCR7, excluding terminally differentiated effector memory CD45RA+ cells. Healthy HIV-negative adults without recent acute infections or vaccinations served as donors. Trimming took off 6 bases at V and 2 bases at J, with 22 bases between the two ends. The length of the CDR3 is 17 residues. The germline CDR1 and CDR2 sequences are ENHRY and SYGVKD.

The TCR was taken from a man younger than 30 in good health. This chain joins TRBV10-3 and TRBJ1-1, with D possibly matching TRBD1 (6 bases). The specimen sequenced was naive CD8+ T cells sorted from blood. The DNA of the CDR3 is TGTGCCATCAGGGAGGTGTCTTCCCGGACAGTAAACACTGAAGCTTTCTTT. As protein: CAIREVSSRTVNTEAFF.